This TCR beta chain was sequenced during a study of cytomegalovirus exposure and HLA in healthy donors. Regarding the study as a whole: Sequencing depth roughly uniform across donors was assumed in presence/absence analyses. As was reported, the classifier diagnosed cytomegalovirus status with high specificity and sensitivity.

Germline V gives CDR1 SGHTA, CDR2 FQGNSA. Trimming cost V 4 bases and J 3 bases; bases outside gene matches: 6. The CDR3 is 15 amino acids. Researchers ran the PCR with 60 Vbeta and 13 Jbeta primers. Repertoires were generated with immunoSEQ multiplex PCR, while TCRdb's copy carries only in-frame clones and drops some. This table holds some 29,000 clones, around 40% found once. Turning to this clone: Its antigen is undetermined.

The sequencing input was PBMCs. The sequence was collected from a woman aged 45 to 65 in good health and CMV-seronegative. J is TRBJ1-5 and V is TRBV7-2, with TRBD1 matching 7 bases. The CDR3 here is CASSSRTGPNQPQHF. The CDR3 DNA sequence: TGTGCCAGCAGCTCTCGGACAGGACCCAATCAGCCCCAGCATTTT.